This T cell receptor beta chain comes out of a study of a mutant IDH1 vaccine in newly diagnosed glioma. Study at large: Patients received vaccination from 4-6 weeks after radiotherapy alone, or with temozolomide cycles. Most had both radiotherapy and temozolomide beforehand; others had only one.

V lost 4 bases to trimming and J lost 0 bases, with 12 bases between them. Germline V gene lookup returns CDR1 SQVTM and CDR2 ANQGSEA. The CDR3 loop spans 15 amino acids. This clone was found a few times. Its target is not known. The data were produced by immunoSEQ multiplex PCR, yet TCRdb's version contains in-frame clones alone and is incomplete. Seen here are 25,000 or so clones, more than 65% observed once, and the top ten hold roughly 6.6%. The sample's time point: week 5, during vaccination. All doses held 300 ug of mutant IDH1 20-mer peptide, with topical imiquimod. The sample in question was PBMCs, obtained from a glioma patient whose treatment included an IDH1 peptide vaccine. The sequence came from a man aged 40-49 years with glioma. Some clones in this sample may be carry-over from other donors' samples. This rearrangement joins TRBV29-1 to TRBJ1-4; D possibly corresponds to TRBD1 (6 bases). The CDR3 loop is CSVGGGVATNEKLFF. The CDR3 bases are TGCAGCGTTGGTGGGGGCGTTGCAACTAATGAAAAACTGTTTTTT.